These 27 T cell receptor beta chains share one sample of origin, sequenced in a study of PD-L1 blockade in urothelial cancer. The time point here: pretreatment peripheral blood. Measured with immunoSEQ multiplex PCR; TCRdb has only the in-frame clones, and not every one. The profile shows 40,000 or so clones, approximately 91% of them singletons. The material was PBMCs, obtained around atezolizumab (anti-PD-L1) treatment. These receptors originate from a woman aged 55-70 years with urothelial cancer.

The V gene is TRBV6-4, the J gene TRBJ2-2; D is perhaps TRBD1 (6 bases). Germline CDR1 MRHNA, CDR2 SNTAGT. The V and J ends lost 2 bases and 3 bases respectively, with 16 bases between them. This CDR3 has 17 amino acids. CDR3 sequence reads: CASSDGTRTDHTGELFF. Here the CDR3 DNA reads TGTGCCAGCAGTGACGGTACCCGGACAGATCACACCGGGGAGCTGTTTTTT.

This chain joins TRBV4-1 and TRBJ1-1; D call uncertain. CDR3 length: 18 amino acids. Per germline, CDR1 MGHRA and CDR2 YSYEKL. V gave up 1 base and J gave up 2 bases, with 20 bases separating them. CDR3 amino acids: CASSQVIVRPHLNTEAFF. Written as DNA, the CDR3 is TGCGCCAGCAGCCAAGTAATAGTCAGGCCACACCTAAACACTGAAGCTTTCTTT.

The CDR3 is CAWSYYRDMNTEAFF. DNA of the CDR3: TGTGCCTGGAGTTATTACCGGGACATGAACACTGAAGCTTTCTTT. The genes are TRBV30 and TRBJ1-1; possibly TRBD1 for D (6 bases). The CDR3 consists of 15 residues. V was pared by 2 bases and J by 0 bases, with 13 bases between. Germline-derived CDR1 and CDR2 are GTSNPN and SVGIG (reference sequence). Complete variable domain (other parts from reference TRBV30 and TRBJ1-1): SQTIHQWPATLVQPVGSPLSLECTVEGTSNPNLYWYRQAAGRGLQLLFYSVGIGQISSEVPQNLSASRPQDRQFILSSKKLLLSDSGFYLCAWSYYRDMNTEAFFGQGTRLTVV.

The CDR3 sequence: CASGKDRGRETQYF. The DNA for the CDR3 is TGTGCCAGCGGAAAGGACAGGGGGCGGGAGACCCAGTACTTC. The chain combines TRBV2 with TRBJ2-5; 11 nucleotides align to TRBD1. Trimming at V came to 8 bases and at J to 5 bases, leaving 7 bases not matched to a gene. CDR1 and CDR2 (germline): SNHLY, FYNNEI. The CDR3 is 14 residues long. The entire variable domain, with the rest obtained from reference TRBV2 and TRBJ2-5, is as follows: EPEVTQTPSHQVTQMGQEVILRCVPISNHLYFYWYRQILGQKVEFLVSFYNNEISEKSEIFDDQFSVERPDGSNFTLKIRSTKLEDSAMYFCASGKDRGRETQYFGPGTRLLVL.

This sequence joins TRBV7-9 and TRBJ2-4; 9 bases are shared with TRBD2. Germline lookup yields CDR1 SEHNR and CDR2 FQNEAQ (reference sequence). V lost 3 bases to trimming and J lost 0 bases; unmatched junction nucleotides: 9. This CDR3 region has 18 residues. In DNA form, the CDR3 reads TGTGCCAGCAGCTTCCCTCCTAGCGGGAAAGGAGCCAAAAACATTCAGTACTTC. The encoded protein is CASSFPPSGKGAKNIQYF.

The genes are TRBV29-1 and TRBJ2-7, with D uncertain. V was clipped by 5 bases and J by 2 bases, with 10 bases between them. This CDR3 has 12 amino acids. CDR1 is SQVTM and CDR2 is ANQGSEA in the germline V gene. CDR3 coding DNA: TGCAGCGTTTCCGGCGACACCTACGAGCAGTACTTC. Translation: CSVSGDTYEQYF.

This sequence joins TRBV19 and TRBJ2-1; perhaps TRBD1 as D (5 bases). The germline gives CDR1 LNHDA, CDR2 SQIVND (reference sequence). CDR3 size: 15 residues. V shed 5 bases and J shed 8 bases, with 19 bases lying between them. The CDR3 spells CASSLAPLGVYEQFF. As DNA, the CDR3 is TGTGCCAGTAGTCTCGCGCCCCTAGGGGTCTATGAGCAGTTCTTC.

The J gene is TRBJ2-7, the V gene TRBV28, with 12 nucleotides matching TRBD1. Germline V gives CDR1 MDHEN, CDR2 SYDVKM. CDR3 size: 15 residues. V lost 7 bases, J lost 10 bases, and 14 bases stayed unmatched. The CDR3 reads CASTARPGQGARQYF. The CDR3 nucleotides are TGTGCCAGCACCGCCCGTCCGGGACAGGGGGCAAGACAGTACTTC.

This clone showed up just a few times. The chain recombines TRBV18 with TRBJ1-4; the D gene is possibly TRBD1 (6 bases). Germline V lookup: CDR1 KGHSH, CDR2 LQKENI. The CDR3 spans 13 residues. The V and J ends lost 6 bases and 5 bases respectively, with 10 bases between them. The CDR3 protein is CASSLGQNEKLFF. Here the CDR3 DNA reads TGTGCCAGCTCCCTCGGACAGAATGAAAAACTGTTTTTT.

V gene TRBV7-3 combines with J gene TRBJ2-1; 11 bases align to TRBD2. Germline V gene sequence: CDR1 SGHTA, CDR2 FQGTGA. Trimming took 5 bases from V and 7 from J; bases not matched to a gene: 7. The CDR3 has 15 residues. DNA of the CDR3: TGTGCCAGCAGCCCCTTGACTAGCGGGACGAATGAGCAGTTCTTC. Translation gives CASSPLTSGTNEQFF.

V gene TRBV18 combines with J gene TRBJ2-1; 9 bases map to TRBD2. The CDR3 totals 16 residues. Germline CDR1 is KGHSH and CDR2 is LQKENI. J gave up 6 bases and V 2 bases, and 8 bases lay outside the gene matches. DNA of the CDR3: TGTGCCAGCTCACCATTGCGGACTAGCGAGGGCAATGAGCAGTTCTTC. Amino acid sequence: CASSPLRTSEGNEQFF. Full variable domain (missing parts from reference TRBV18 and TRBJ2-1): NAGVMQNPRHLVRRRGQEARLRCSPMKGHSHVYWYRQLPEEGLKFMVYLQKENIIDESGMPKERFSAEFPKEGPSILRIQQVVRGDSAAYFCASSPLRTSEGNEQFFGPGTRLTVL.

This clone occurred a few times. The CDR3 here is CASRETGTSYGYTF. The CDR3 nucleotides read TGTGCCAGCAGGGAGACAGGGACCTCCTATGGCTACACCTTC. V is TRBV28 and J is TRBJ1-2; the match to TRBD1 covers 7 bases. V lost 6 bases to trimming and J lost 4 bases; unmatched junction nucleotides: 8. CDR1 MDHEN and CDR2 SYDVKM come from the germline V gene. The CDR3 loop spans 14 amino acids.

This chain connects TRBV28 to TRBJ1-1; 10 positions agree with TRBD1. Looked up from germline, CDR1 is MDHEN and CDR2 is SYDVKM. The V segment lost 6 bases and the J segment 3 bases; nucleotides outside the gene matches: 13. The CDR3 sequence is 17 residues long. In DNA form, the CDR3 reads TGTGCCAGCAGCCCCACGGGACAGGGGCCGGTTTACACTGAAGCTTTCTTT. Its protein is CASSPTGQGPVYTEAFF.

This clone was seen only a few times. This sequence joins TRBV6-5 and TRBJ1-1, with D hard to call. V shed 6 bases and J shed 4 bases, with 15 bases lying between them. This CDR3 has 14 amino acids. The germline V gene has CDR1 MNHEY and CDR2 SVGAGI. Here the CDR3 reads CASSYKGRATEAFF. The CDR3 region has the DNA TGTGCCAGCAGCTATAAAGGGAGGGCCACTGAAGCTTTCTTT.

The chain recombines TRBV29-1 with TRBJ1-1; D uncertain. This CDR3 region has 13 residues. Germline V gene sequence: CDR1 SQVTM, CDR2 ANQGSEA. Trimming stripped 6 bases from V and 4 bases from J, with 15 bases between. The CDR3 is CSVDGVFGTEAFF. DNA of the CDR3: TGCAGCGTCGACGGAGTCTTCGGCACTGAAGCTTTCTTT.

The chain carries TRBV13 and TRBJ2-1, with TRBD1 matching over 10 bases. This CDR3 has 16 residues. V gave up 4 bases and J gave up 6 bases; unmatched junction bases: 9. Germline V gene sequence: CDR1 PRHDT, CDR2 FYEKMQ (reference sequence). CDR3 DNA: TGTGCCAGCAGCTCCGAGCCCGGGACAGGGGCCAATGAGCAGTTCTTC. It translates to CASSSEPGTGANEQFF. Combining the CDR3 with reference TRBV13 and TRBJ2-1 gives the whole variable domain AAGVIQSPRHLIKEKRETATLKCYPIPRHDTVYWYQQGPGQDPQFLISFYEKMQSDKGSIPDRFSAQQFSDYHSELNMSSLELGDSALYFCASSSEPGTGANEQFFGPGTRLTVL.

V gene TRBV28 combines with J gene TRBJ1-5; 8 bases align to TRBD1. The CDR3 is 14 amino acids. Germline trimming cut 4 bases from V and 6 bases from J; bases unmatched to any gene: 5. Germline lookup yields CDR1 MDHEN and CDR2 SYDVKM. The CDR3 protein is CASSSSGGPQPQHF. CDR3 nucleotide sequence: TGTGCCAGCAGTTCATCAGGGGGCCCTCAGCCCCAGCATTTT.

This clone came up a few times. V and J are TRBV5-6 and TRBJ1-2, with TRBD1 matching 8 bases. V shed 3 bases and J 2 bases; nucleotides not matched to a gene: 3. Germline V gene sequence: CDR1 SGHDT, CDR2 YYEEEE. The CDR3 spans 14 residues. The CDR3 DNA reads TGTGCCAGCAGCTCCGGGACAGGCAACTATGGCTACACCTTC. This sequence encodes CASSSGTGNYGYTF. Variable domain in full (rest from reference TRBV5-6 and TRBJ1-2): DAGVTQSPTHLIKTRGQQVTLRCSPKSGHDTVSWYQQALGQGPQFIFQYYEEEERQRGNFPDRFSGHQFPNYSSELNVNALLLGDSALYLCASSSGTGNYGYTFGSGTRLTVV.

The rearrangement links TRBV7-6 to TRBJ2-7; a weak D match, TRBD1 (7 bases). The V gene lost 5 bases and the J gene lost 3 bases, with 17 bases spanning the gap. Looked up from germline, CDR1 is SGHVS and CDR2 is FNYEAQ. The CDR3 is 15 residues long. CDR3 region: CASSQGGGARYEQYF. The CDR3 nucleotides are TGTGCCAGCAGCCAAGGGGGCGGGGCGCGCTACGAGCAGTACTTC.

The chain carries TRBV2 and TRBJ2-3; maybe TRBD2 (5 bases). Germline V gene sequence: CDR1 SNHLY, CDR2 FYNNEI. V lost 8 bases and J lost 5, with 17 bases in between. The CDR3 covers 14 residues. CDR3 DNA sequence: TGTGCCAGCGGAGGTGGCCTCCCTGGAGATACGCAGTATTTT. It encodes CASGGGLPGDTQYF.

The rearrangement uses TRBV19 and TRBJ2-7; 13 bases fit TRBD2. V was pared by 4 bases and J by 7 bases, with 7 bases of the junction left unmatched. From germline, CDR1 is LNHDA and CDR2 SQIVND (reference sequence). The CDR3 totals 15 residues. The CDR3 DNA sequence: TGTGCCAGTAGTAAGTTAGGACTAGCGGGAGTTGAGCAGTACTTC. Its protein product is CASSKLGLAGVEQYF.

V gene TRBV29-1 combines with J gene TRBJ2-1, with TRBD2 matching 10 bases. Germline V gene data show CDR1 as SQVTM and CDR2 as ANQGSEA. After removal of 0 bases from V and 8 bases from J, the junction contained 16 bases not matched to a gene. The CDR3 length is 18 residues. The CDR3 region has the DNA TGCAGCGTTGAAGATTGGAGCGAGCGGGAGGGGGGTGTGGATGAGCAGTTCTTC. Translation gives CSVEDWSEREGGVDEQFF.

This clone appeared once. The chain has TRBV7-3 and TRBJ2-3, with D possibly TRBD2 on 7 matching bases. The CDR3 totals 15 residues. V was cut by 6 bases and J by 3 bases, with 16 bases left in between. From germline, CDR1 is SGHTA and CDR2 FQGTGA. CDR3 DNA sequence: TGTGCCAGCAGTCCAGGGGCTAGCGGTACAGATACGCAGTATTTT. It translates to CASSPGASGTDTQYF.

The rearrangement joins TRBV15 to TRBJ1-1, with D maybe TRBD1 (5 bases). Germline V gene lookup returns CDR1 LNHNV and CDR2 YYDKDF (reference sequence). With 0 bases removed from V and 4 bases from J, the gap between germline ends came to 9 bases. CDR3 length: 14 amino acids. The CDR3 loop is CATSRDSGGTEAFF. The CDR3 DNA reads TGTGCCACCAGCAGAGATTCGGGGGGCACTGAAGCTTTCTTT. The whole variable domain, filled in from reference TRBV15 and TRBJ1-1, reads DAMVIQNPRYQVTQFGKPVTLSCSQTLNHNVMYWYQQKSSQAPKLLFHYYDKDFNNEADTPDNFQSRRPNTSFCFLDIRSPGLGDTAMYLCATSRDSGGTEAFFGQGTRLTVV.

CDR3 DNA sequence: TGTGCCAGCAGCTTAGACGACAGGCCCAAAAGGACTGAAGCTTTCTTT. It translates to CASSLDDRPKRTEAFF. The chain joins TRBV9 to TRBJ1-1, with D perhaps TRBD1 (6 bases). This CDR3 spans 16 amino acids. In germline, CDR1 is SGDLS, CDR2 YYNGEE. V dropped 4 bases and J dropped 5 bases, with 21 bases sitting between them.

This chain connects TRBV10-2 to TRBJ2-1; TRBD2 matches 9 bases. The CDR3 spans 16 residues. V gave up 7 bases and J gave up 6 bases; unmatched junction bases: 13. Germline V lookup: CDR1 WSHSY, CDR2 SAAADI. The CDR3 sequence is CASIAPSGTYANEQFF. DNA of the CDR3: TGCGCCAGCATCGCACCTAGCGGGACCTACGCCAATGAGCAGTTCTTC.

The V and J genes are TRBV6-1 and TRBJ2-2; D not certain. CDR1 and CDR2 (germline): MNHNS, SASEGT. The ends were cut back, 10 bases at V and 1 base at J, with 13 bases in the middle. The CDR3 runs 14 residues. CDR3 loop: CATPRLRNTGELFF. The CDR3 DNA is TGTGCCACTCCGAGACTCCGGAACACCGGGGAGCTGTTTTTT.